The 27 T cell receptor beta chains listed next were all sequenced from one sample in a study of metastatic and nonmetastatic thyroid tumors. TCRdb re-clonotyped the PCR reads via MiXCR. The sample contains tens of thousands of clones, around 22% of which appear only once. Thyroid surgery was performed in patients who had received no treatment beforehand. Sequencing was performed on blood. The origin of the receptors is a female donor with papillary thyroid cancer or a benign thyroid nodule (not recorded which). Some clones in this sample may be carry-over from other donors' samples.

This clone was observed many times. This chain uses TRBV6-6 with TRBJ1-6, with D possibly matching TRBD1 (6 bases). The germline V gene encodes CDR1 MNHNY and CDR2 SVGAGI (reference sequence). The CDR3 runs 18 residues. Trimming left V 6 bases short and J 2 bases short, with 20 bases between. The DNA for the CDR3 is TGTGCCAGCAGGGGGGGGGGCCCAGGGAGGCCCTATAATTCACCCCTCCACTTT. It specifies CASRGGGPGRPYNSPLHF.

This clone has ten or more counts. The chain employs TRBV30 and TRBJ2-3; 9 nucleotides match TRBD2. Germline V CDR1 and CDR2: GTSNPN, SVGIG (reference sequence). J lost 1 base, V lost 0 bases, and 5 bases had no gene match. The CDR3 loop spans 16 amino acids. DNA of the CDR3: TGTGCCTGGAGTGTTTCTAGGACTAGCGGCACAGATACGCAGTATTTT. Residues: CAWSVSRTSGTDTQYF.

This clone was seen many times. The chain is built from TRBV10-1 and TRBJ2-7; 8 bases agree with TRBD1. The CDR3 sequence is 15 residues long. The junction had 9 bases not matched to a gene; V was cut back by 3 bases and J by 5 bases. Germline V CDR1 and CDR2: WNHNN, SYGVQD (reference sequence). The CDR3 bases are TGCGCCAGCAGTGACGGGACAGGCGCGAGCGACGAGCAGTACTTC. This encodes CASSDGTGASDEQYF.

This clone was seen repeatedly, ten times or more. The same CDR3 also results from other DNA sequences found in this sample. The CDR3 DNA reads TGTGCCAGCACCGCCCCGGGACGGCCGAATGAAAAACTGTTTTTT. It yields the protein CASTAPGRPNEKLFF. This sequence joins TRBV12-3 or TRBV12-4 and TRBJ1-4; D is possibly TRBD1 (5 bases). The CDR3 totals 15 residues. With 7 bases removed from V and 5 bases from J, the gap between germline ends came to 17 bases.

This clone has just a few counts. A read error may account for a junction end that differs from germline. The chain has TRBV28 and TRBJ2-2; possibly TRBD2 for D (6 bases). Looked up from germline, CDR1 is MDHEN and CDR2 is SYDVKM. The CDR3 covers 17 residues. The CDR3 DNA reads TGTGCCGGCAGCCGTCAACTCACGGGAGTTAACACCGGGGAGCTGTTTTTT. Translating it yields CAGSRQLTGVNTGELFF.

This clone was counted ten times or more. The chain couples TRBV10-1 to TRBJ1-5, with 7 bases that match TRBD1. Germline CDR1 WNHNN, CDR2 SYGVQD (reference sequence). This CDR3 comprises 15 residues. The V gene end was trimmed by 10 bases and the J gene end by 0 bases; junction bases not matched to a gene: 9. The CDR3 here is CAKRDRPYSNQPQHF. In nucleotides, the CDR3 is TGCGCCAAGAGGGACAGACCGTATAGCAATCAGCCCCAGCATTTT.

There are a few counts of this clone. This could be a read error, since a much larger clone is one nucleotide away. V gene TRBV5-6 combines with J gene TRBJ1-1, with 8 bases lining up with TRBD1. This CDR3 is 14 amino acids long. Germline V gives CDR1 SGHDT, CDR2 YYEEEE. The CDR3 is CASSLGTGNAEAFF. CDR3 sequence (DNA): TGTGCCAGCAGCTTGGGGACAGGGAACGCTGAAGCTTTCTTT.

This clone was detected once. One end of the junction fails to match germline, which may point to a read error. The V gene is TRBV4-1, the J gene TRBJ1-1; D unclear. The CDR3 is 12 amino acids. The germline CDR1 and CDR2 sequences are MGHRA and YSYEKL. The CDR3 region is CASWGRNTEAVF. CDR3 coding DNA: TGCGCCAGCTGGGGTAGGAACACTGAAGCTGTGTTT.

The V gene is TRBV19, the J gene TRBJ2-7; TRBD1 agrees at 8 bases. The CDR3 is made up of 14 amino acids. V gave up 7 bases and J gave up 3 bases; unmatched junction bases: 8. Germline V gives CDR1 LNHDA, CDR2 SQIVND (reference sequence). The CDR3 nucleotides read TGTGCCAGTATTCGGACAGGGCGATTCTACGAGCAGTACTTC. Protein: CASIRTGRFYEQYF. Full variable domain (remainder filled in from reference TRBV19 and TRBJ2-7): DGGITQSPKYLFRKEGQNVTLSCEQNLNHDAMYWYRQDPGQGLRLIYYSQIVNDFQKGDIAEGYSVSREKKESFPLTVTSAQKNPTAFYLCASIRTGRFYEQYFGPGTRLTVT.

This clone was detected many times. The chain employs TRBV30 and TRBJ2-5, with 11 positions matching TRBD2. V was pared by 0 bases and J by 5 bases, with 8 bases of the junction left unmatched. Germline CDR1 GTSNPN, CDR2 SVGIG (reference sequence). There are 16 residues in the CDR3. The CDR3 nucleotides read TGTGCCTGGAGTGTAGGGGGGACTAGCGGTTCGGAGACCCAGTACTTC. Translation: CAWSVGGTSGSETQYF.

V gene TRBV3-1 combines with J gene TRBJ2-7, with 7 bases aligning to TRBD2. The CDR3 is made up of 15 amino acids. The ends lost 4 bases at V and 6 bases at J; junction bases unmatched: 12. Germline V CDR1 and CDR2: LGHDT, YNNKEL (reference sequence). CDR3 sequence reads: CASSPRAGAGGEQYF. DNA for the CDR3: TGTGCCAGCAGCCCCCGGGCGGGAGCTGGGGGCGAGCAGTACTTC.

This clone showed up many times. This chain links TRBV9 with TRBJ1-2; 10 positions match TRBD1. Germline CDR1 and CDR2: SGDLS and YYNGEE. The V segment lost 2 bases and the J segment 5 bases; nucleotides outside the gene matches: 0. The CDR3 length is 13 residues. The CDR3 region has the DNA TGTGCCAGCAGCGTGGGACAGGGGTATGGCTACACCTTC. Its protein is CASSVGQGYGYTF. The whole variable domain, remainder taken from reference TRBV9 and TRBJ1-2, is DSGVTQTPKHLITATGQRVTLRCSPRSGDLSVYWYQQSLDQGLQFLIQYYNGEERAKGNILERFSAQQFPDLHSELNLSSLELGDSALYFCASSVGQGYGYTFGSGTRLTVV.

This clone was observed a handful of times. V gene TRBV6-1 combines with J gene TRBJ2-7; D is possibly TRBD2 (6 bases). This CDR3 has 14 amino acids. Trimming removed 7 bases from V and 0 bases from J, with 13 bases in between. Germline CDR1 is MNHNS and CDR2 is SASEGT. For the CDR3, the DNA is TGTGCCAGCATGTATTGGGGGGTCTCCTACGAGCAGTACTTC. Translated: CASMYWGVSYEQYF.

CDR3 bases: TGTGCCAGCAGCCTGAGGGACACCGCCTACGAGCAGTACTTC. Protein sequence: CASSLRDTAYEQYF. V usage is TRBV3-1 and J usage is TRBJ2-7, with D perhaps matching TRBD1 (6 bases). The CDR3 has 14 amino acids. V lost 4 bases and J lost 2, with 12 bases in between. Germline lookup yields CDR1 LGHDT and CDR2 YNNKEL (reference sequence).

This clone was observed many times. J is TRBJ2-4 and V is TRBV3-1, with TRBD2 matching over 10 bases. The ends lost 1 base at V and 0 bases at J; junction bases unmatched: 3. Germline CDR1 reads LGHDT; CDR2 reads YNNKEL (reference sequence). CDR3 length equals 17 residues. In nucleotides, the CDR3 is TGTGCCAGCAGCCAAGCTAGCGGGAGCCTAGCCAAAAACATTCAGTACTTC. It yields the protein CASSQASGSLAKNIQYF.

The J gene is TRBJ1-1, the V gene TRBV11-2; D is possibly TRBD1 (6 bases). The V end was cut by 0 bases, the J end by 1 base, with 15 bases between. Germline V lookup: CDR1 SGHAT, CDR2 FQNNGV. This CDR3 spans 17 amino acids. The CDR3: CASSLDKLGATNTEAFF. The DNA of the CDR3 is TGTGCCAGCAGCTTAGATAAACTGGGGGCAACGAACACTGAAGCTTTCTTT.

This clone was counted many times. This chain uses TRBV15 with TRBJ1-4; D uncertain. Germline-derived CDR1 and CDR2 are LNHNV and YYDKDF (reference sequence). CDR3 length equals 16 residues. V was shortened by 0 bases and J by 0 bases, with 8 bases between the two germline ends. Here the CDR3 DNA reads TGTGCCACCAGCAGAGATCGCGGCGCAACTAATGAAAAACTGTTTTTT. The encoded protein is CATSRDRGATNEKLFF. Filled out from reference TRBV15 and TRBJ1-4, the complete variable domain reads DAMVIQNPRYQVTQFGKPVTLSCSQTLNHNVMYWYQQKSSQAPKLLFHYYDKDFNNEADTPDNFQSRRPNTSFCFLDIRSPGLGDTAMYLCATSRDRGATNEKLFFGSGTQLSVL.

This clone has a count of ten or more. The chain combines TRBV4-1 with TRBJ2-7; 9 nucleotides agree with TRBD2. V trimming: 0 bases; J trimming: 1 base; junction bases outside the gene matches: 7. CDR1 is MGHRA and CDR2 is YSYEKL in the germline V gene. This CDR3 region has 17 residues. The CDR3 DNA follows: TGCGCCAGCAGCCAAGATGGGGGGACTAGCATTTCCTACGAGCAGTACTTC. Translated: CASSQDGGTSISYEQYF.

The chain uses TRBV5-1 and TRBJ1-1; TRBD1 aligns across 7 bases. The CDR3 spans 15 residues. The ends lost 0 bases at V and 1 base at J; junction bases unmatched: 3. The germline gives CDR1 SGHRS, CDR2 YFSETQ. For the CDR3, the DNA is TGCGCCAGCAGCTTGGGACAGGGCTCGAACACTGAAGCTTTCTTT. This encodes CASSLGQGSNTEAFF.

This clone was seen at least ten times. The chain carries TRBV20-1 and TRBJ2-1; D remains unclear. Deletions cut 3 bases from V and 5 bases from J, with 17 bases between. This CDR3 has 15 amino acids. Germline V gene lookup returns CDR1 DFQATT and CDR2 SNEGSKA (reference sequence). The CDR3 loop is CSARVRTDPNNEQFF. Here the CDR3 DNA reads TGCAGTGCTAGGGTTAGGACGGACCCAAACAATGAGCAGTTCTTC.

This clone was observed a few times. The gene calls are TRBV24-1 and TRBJ2-7; possibly TRBD2 for D (7 bases). The CDR3 is 13 residues long. Germline CDR1 reads KGHDR; CDR2 reads SFDVKD. Trimming removed 9 bases from V and 0 bases from J, with 11 bases in between. CDR3 sequence (DNA): TGTGCCACCGGAGGGGGGGGCTCCTACGAGCAGTACTTC. This sequence encodes CATGGGGSYEQYF.

This clone has a count of ten or more. The rearrangement links TRBV6-1 to TRBJ2-3; 12 bases fit TRBD2. CDR3 length: 16 residues. Per germline, CDR1 MNHNS and CDR2 SASEGT. Trimming cost V 6 bases and J 2 bases; bases outside gene matches: 6. The CDR3 coding sequence is TGTGCCAGCAGCAAGACTAGCGGGAGTCCCACAGATACGCAGTATTTT. It codes for CASSKTSGSPTDTQYF.

This clone was recorded at least ten times. The chain employs TRBV28 and TRBJ2-5; D ambiguous. The V and J ends lost 1 base and 2 bases respectively, with 11 bases between them. The CDR3 is 15 amino acids. The germline V gene encodes CDR1 MDHEN and CDR2 SYDVKM. CDR3 coding DNA: TGTGCCAGCAGTTTATCGACGACCACGCAAGAGACCCAGTACTTC. As protein: CASSLSTTTQETQYF.

At least ten counts were recorded for this clone. The J gene is TRBJ2-5, the V gene TRBV9; D tentatively fits TRBD1 or TRBD2 (5 bases each). The V end was cut by 0 bases, the J end by 5 bases, with 11 bases between. Germline V gives CDR1 SGDLS, CDR2 YYNGEE. The CDR3 extends over 14 amino acids. CDR3 residues: CASSVVGDVETQYF. The CDR3, as DNA: TGTGCCAGCAGCGTAGTAGGGGACGTGGAGACCCAGTACTTC.

As for this clone: A much more abundant neighbour one base away suggests this may be a read error. The sample holds other DNA sequences that translate to the same CDR3. This chain joins TRBV14 and TRBJ2-3; either TRBD1 or TRBD2 may fit D (6 bases each). The CDR3 is 16 residues long. The germline V gene has CDR1 SGHDN and CDR2 FVKESK. In DNA form, the CDR3 reads TGTGCCAGCAGCCTCCGGACAGCTACTAGCACGGATACGCAGTATTTT. This codes for CASSLRTATSTDTQYF.

There are many counts of this clone. The rearrangement joins TRBV18 to TRBJ1-1; D is possibly TRBD1 (5 bases). This CDR3 is built from 13 residues. Germline CDR1 is KGHSH and CDR2 is LQKENI. Trimming removed 0 bases at V and 12 bases at J, with 14 bases between. CDR3: CASSPPGGGGTFF. CDR3 in DNA: TGTGCCAGCTCACCACCGGGCGGGGGAGGGACTTTCTTT.

A note on this clone: This is likely a read error, given that the CDR3 carries no conserved phenylalanine or tryptophan at its end. The chain is built from TRBV4-3 and TRBJ2-5; D uncertain. The CDR3 length is 15 residues. Germline V gives CDR1 LGHNA, CDR2 YSLEER. Trimming cost V 1 base and J 5 bases, with 14 bases left between them. This CDR3 is CASSQAIGGHETQYS. The CDR3 DNA follows: TGCGCCAGCAGCCAAGCTATCGGTGGTCACGAGACCCAGTACTCC.